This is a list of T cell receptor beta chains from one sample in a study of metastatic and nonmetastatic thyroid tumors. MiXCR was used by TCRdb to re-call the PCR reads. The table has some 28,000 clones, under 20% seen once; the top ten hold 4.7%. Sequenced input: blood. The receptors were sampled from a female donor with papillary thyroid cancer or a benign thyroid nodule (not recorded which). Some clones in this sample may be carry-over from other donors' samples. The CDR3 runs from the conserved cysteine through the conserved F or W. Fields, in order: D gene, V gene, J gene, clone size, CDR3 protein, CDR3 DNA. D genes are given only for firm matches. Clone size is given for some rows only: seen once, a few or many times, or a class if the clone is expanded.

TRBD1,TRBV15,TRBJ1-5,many,CATSKGGPNQPQHF,TGTGCCACCAGCAAAGGGGGCCCCAATCAGCCCCAGCATTTT
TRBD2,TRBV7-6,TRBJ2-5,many,CASSSSGGGNQETQYF,TGTGCCAGCAGTTCCAGCGGGGGGGGGAACCAAGAGACCCAGTACTTC
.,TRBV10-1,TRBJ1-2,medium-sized,CASSESGTPSDGYTF,TGCGCCAGCAGTGAGAGCGGGACACCTTCTGATGGCTACACCTTC
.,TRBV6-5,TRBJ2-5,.,CASSYDLGSTGETQYF,TGTGCCAGCAGTTATGATCTCGGGTCGACTGGGGAGACCCAGTACTTC
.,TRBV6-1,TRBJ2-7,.,CASSTPGPFEQYF,TGTGCCAGCAGTACCCCGGGACCCTTCGAGCAGTACTTC
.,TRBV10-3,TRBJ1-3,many,CAISVALQGVGNTIYF,TGTGCCATCAGTGTAGCTTTACAGGGTGTTGGAAACACCATATATTTT
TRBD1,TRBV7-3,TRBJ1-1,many,CASSFGQGATEAFF,TGTGCCAGCAGCTTCGGACAGGGGGCCACTGAAGCTTTCTTT
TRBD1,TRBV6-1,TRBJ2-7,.,CASSEPGQGSYEQYF,TGTGCCAGCAGTGAACCGGGACAGGGCTCCTACGAGCAGTACTTC
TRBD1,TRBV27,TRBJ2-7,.,CASRGQVRYEQYF,TGTGCCAGCAGGGGACAGGTCCGCTACGAGCAGTACTTC
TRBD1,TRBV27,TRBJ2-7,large,CASSLNRGWEQYF,TGTGCCAGCAGTTTGAACAGGGGATGGGAGCAGTACTTC
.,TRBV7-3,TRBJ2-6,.,CASSLRPRGPGANVLTF,TGTGCCAGCAGCTTAAGACCGAGGGGTCCTGGGGCCAACGTCCTGACTTTC
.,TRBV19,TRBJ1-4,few,CASKAAGGLEKLFF,TGTGCCAGTAAGGCGGCGGGAGGATTAGAAAAACTGTTTTTT
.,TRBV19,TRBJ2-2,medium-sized,CATLGGGLGTGELFF,TGTGCCACTTTGGGAGGGGGCTTAGGCACCGGGGAGCTGTTTTTT
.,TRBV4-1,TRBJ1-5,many,CASSQEASRVGQPQHF,TGCGCCAGCAGCCAAGAAGCGTCCAGGGTCGGTCAGCCCCAGCATTTT
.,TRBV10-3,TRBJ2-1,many,CAISESSGLYNEQFF,TGTGCCATCAGTGAGTCGTCAGGGTTGTACAATGAGCAGTTCTTC
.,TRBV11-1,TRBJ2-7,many,CASSFPPPVSSYEQYF,TGTGCCAGCAGCTTCCCCCCCCCGGTGAGCTCCTACGAGCAGTACTTC
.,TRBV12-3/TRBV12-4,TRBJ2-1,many,CASRLRQTMDEQFF,TGTGCCAGCAGGCTACGACAGACGATGGATGAGCAGTTCTTC
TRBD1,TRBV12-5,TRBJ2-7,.,CASGWGYRGYEQYF,TGTGCTAGTGGTTGGGGATACAGGGGCTACGAGCAGTACTTC
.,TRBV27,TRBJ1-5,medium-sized,CASSFRDQPQHF,TGTGCCAGCAGTTTTAGGGATCAGCCCCAGCATTTT
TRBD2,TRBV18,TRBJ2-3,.,CASSPFAGGTDTQYF,TGTGCCAGCTCACCTTTTGCGGGGGGCACAGATACGCAGTATTTT
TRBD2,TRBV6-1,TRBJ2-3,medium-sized,CASTGGGAGNTQYF,TGTGCCAGCACGGGGGGAGGGGCAGGTAATACGCAGTATTTT
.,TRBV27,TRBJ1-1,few,CASSLPEGTEAFF,TGTGCCAGCAGTCTCCCGGAGGGCACTGAAGCTTTCTTT
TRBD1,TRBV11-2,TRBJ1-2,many,CASSPGQVVYGYTF,TGTGCCAGCAGCCCGGGACAGGTAGTCTATGGCTACACCTTC
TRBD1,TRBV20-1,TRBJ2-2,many,CSAMTTGASALNTGELFF,TGCAGTGCTATGACGACAGGGGCGTCAGCCCTAAACACCGGGGAGCTGTTTTTT
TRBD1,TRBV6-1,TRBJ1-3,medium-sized,CASSRGQGNTIYF,TGTGCCAGCAGCCGGGGACAGGGAAACACCATATATTTT
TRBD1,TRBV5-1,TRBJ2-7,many,CASSLDRGQYEQYF,TGCGCCAGCAGCTTGGACAGGGGGCAGTACGAGCAGTACTTC
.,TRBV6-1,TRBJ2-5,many,CASSEWGAVGETQYF,TGTGCCAGCAGTGAATGGGGGGCGGTGGGAGAGACCCAGTACTTC